These 26 T cell receptor beta chains were all obtained from the same sample, sequenced in a study of cytomegalovirus exposure and HLA in healthy donors. Libraries were prepared by immunoSEQ multiplex PCR; TCRdb keeps only in-frame clonotypes and omits some of them. The sample includes tens of thousands of clones, approximately 88% of them seen just once. The source material was PBMCs. These receptors all come from a woman aged 18-29 years in good health and CMV-seropositive.

Only one count was recorded for this clone. This sequence joins TRBV5-8 and TRBJ2-2; possible D gene TRBD1, 6 bases. The CDR3 runs to 16 residues. V was shortened by 1 base and J by 3 bases, with 13 bases between the two germline ends. Looked up from germline, CDR1 is SGHTS and CDR2 is YDEGEE. CDR3 sequence: CASSLLNRAYTGELFF. In DNA, the CDR3 is TGTGCCAGCAGCTTGTTGAACAGGGCTTACACCGGGGAGCTGTTTTTT.

The V and J genes are TRBV4-3 and TRBJ2-2, with D possibly being TRBD2 (7 bases). Trimming stripped 8 bases from V and 4 bases from J, with 14 bases between. This CDR3 has 14 amino acids. CDR1 and CDR2 from the germline V gene are LGHNA and YSLEER. The CDR3 protein is CASGGALGTGELFF. The CDR3 bases are TGCGCCAGCGGGGGGGCCCTCGGCACCGGGGAGCTGTTTTTT.

This chain connects TRBV11-2 to TRBJ2-7, with D perhaps TRBD1 (6 bases). The CDR3 runs 14 residues. V was trimmed by 5 bases and J by 1 base, leaving 12 bases between them. Germline V gene data show CDR1 as SGHAT and CDR2 as FQNNGV. The CDR3 DNA reads as TGTGCCAGCAGCGGACAGTCGGATTCCTACGAGCAGTACTTC. It translates to CASSGQSDSYEQYF.

The J gene is TRBJ1-6, the V gene TRBV7-9, with D tentatively TRBD1 (6 bases). The CDR3 loop spans 13 amino acids. Trimming pared 6 bases from V and 6 bases from J, leaving 9 bases between. From germline, CDR1 is SEHNR and CDR2 FQNEAQ (reference sequence). This CDR3 reads CASRRTANSPLHF. CDR3 sequence (DNA): TGTGCCAGCAGAAGGACAGCTAATTCACCCCTCCACTTT. The variable domain in full, with the rest retrieved from reference TRBV7-9 and TRBJ1-6, is DTGVSQNPRHKITKRGQNVTFRCDPISEHNRLYWYRQTLGQGPEFLTYFQNEAQLEKSRLLSDRFSAERPKGSFSTLEIQRTEQGDSAMYLCASRRTANSPLHFGNGTRLTVT.

The V and J genes are TRBV5-6 and TRBJ2-5; 7 nucleotides match TRBD1. Germline CDR1 and CDR2: SGHDT and YYEEEE. Unmatched junction bases numbered 6, after V lost 4 bases and J lost 3 bases. This CDR3 is built from 14 residues. The CDR3 bases are TGTGCCAGCAGCGAAGGACAGGTAGAAGAGACCCAGTACTTC. Amino acid sequence: CASSEGQVEETQYF.

The chain combines TRBV6-6 with TRBJ2-7, with D possibly being TRBD1 (5 bases). V was trimmed by 0 bases and J by 3 bases, leaving 9 bases between them. Germline CDR1 is MNHNY and CDR2 is SVGAGI (reference sequence). This CDR3 comprises 14 residues. The CDR3 DNA reads as TGTGCCAGCAGTTACTCGTGGGGCGACTACGAGCAGTACTTC. Its protein product is CASSYSWGDYEQYF.

The chain employs TRBV4-2 and TRBJ1-2; D ambiguous. Germline V gives CDR1 LGHNA, CDR2 YNFKEQ. V lost 1 base to trimming and J lost 0 bases, with 9 bases between them. The CDR3 loop spans 15 amino acids. In DNA form, the CDR3 reads TGTGCCAGCAGCCAAGTCGACGGAGCTAACTATGGCTACACCTTC. It encodes CASSQVDGANYGYTF.

The chain uses TRBV2 and TRBJ1-2; 7 positions agree with TRBD1. CDR1 is SNHLY, CDR2 FYNNEI, per germline. Unmatched junction bases numbered 13, after V lost 6 bases and J lost 3 bases. The CDR3 has 16 amino acids. CDR3 in amino acids: CASSKLQQGPHYGYTF. The CDR3 bases are TGTGCCAGCAGCAAACTTCAACAGGGGCCCCACTATGGCTACACCTTC.

The chain joins TRBV19 to TRBJ2-2; D not certain. Between the trimmed V and J ends, which lost 1 base and 2 bases, there was a span of 8 bases. Germline assignment: CDR1 LNHDA and CDR2 SQIVND (reference sequence). The CDR3 is made up of 15 amino acids. CDR3 region: CASSIGRFNTGELFF. The CDR3 DNA is TGTGCCAGTAGTATAGGCAGGTTCAACACCGGGGAGCTGTTTTTT.

V usage is TRBV19 and J usage is TRBJ2-7; D is possibly TRBD1 (5 bases). The CDR3 sequence is 16 residues long. Trimming pared 6 bases from V and 2 bases from J, leaving 20 bases between. Per germline, CDR1 LNHDA and CDR2 SQIVND (reference sequence). The CDR3 is CASSKGAQAPAYEQYF. The CDR3 DNA sequence: TGTGCCAGTAGCAAAGGGGCCCAGGCCCCCGCCTACGAGCAGTACTTC.

In its sample, this clone was seen a few times. Written as DNA, the CDR3 is TGTGCCAGCAGTGCGGGACAGGGTAACGAGCAGTACTTC. Translation gives CASSAGQGNEQYF. This chain links TRBV6-9 with TRBJ2-7; 9 bases are a match to TRBD1. J was trimmed by 5 bases and V by 5 bases; bases with no gene match: 4. This CDR3 has 13 residues. Germline CDR1 is MNHGY and CDR2 is SVAAGI.

This clone was counted between two and nine times. The rearrangement joins TRBV6-5 to TRBJ1-1; the match to TRBD1 covers 9 bases. This CDR3 is 14 amino acids long. CDR1 MNHEY and CDR2 SVGAGI come from the germline V gene. With V trimmed by 0 bases and J by 5 bases, 1 base remained unmatched. As DNA, the CDR3 is TGTGCCAGCAGTTACTCGACAGGGGGAACTGAAGCTTTCTTT. It specifies CASSYSTGGTEAFF.

This sequence joins TRBV28 and TRBJ1-4; the match to TRBD1 covers 11 bases. Germline V CDR1 and CDR2: MDHEN, SYDVKM. This CDR3 is built from 15 residues. The V segment lost 3 bases and the J segment 6 bases; nucleotides outside the gene matches: 3. Written as DNA, the CDR3 is TGTGCCAGCAGTTTGCCGGGACAGGGGGATGAAAAACTGTTTTTT. This codes for CASSLPGQGDEKLFF. Supplemented by reference TRBV28 and TRBJ1-4, the full variable domain reads DVKVTQSSRYLVKRTGEKVFLECVQDMDHENMFWYRQDPGLGLRLIYFSYDVKMKEKGDIPEGYSVSREKKERFSLILESASTNQTSMYLCASSLPGQGDEKLFFGSGTQLSVL.

The chain combines TRBV7-8 with TRBJ2-3; 16 nucleotides agree with TRBD2. The V segment lost 4 bases and the J segment 10 bases; nucleotides outside the gene matches: 8. The CDR3 is 16 amino acids. Germline loops: CDR1 SGHVS, CDR2 FQNEAQ. CDR3 nucleotides: TGTGCCAGCAGCTCGGGACTAGCGGGGGGGCGGATGGCGCAGTATTTT. This codes for CASSSGLAGGRMAQYF.

In this sample, this clone turned up a few times. The rearrangement links TRBV9 to TRBJ2-6; 9 bases are shared with TRBD2. CDR1 and CDR2 from the germline V gene are SGDLS and YYNGEE. The V and J ends lost 2 bases and 0 bases, in that order; junction bases with no gene match: 6. The CDR3 has 18 residues. CDR3: CASSVQAGGLSGANVLTF. The CDR3 coding sequence is TGTGCCAGCAGCGTCCAAGCGGGGGGCCTCTCTGGGGCCAACGTCCTGACTTTC.

The rearrangement links TRBV7-9 to TRBJ2-3; 8 nucleotides line up with TRBD2. This CDR3 contains 16 residues. Germline CDR1 reads SEHNR; CDR2 reads FQNEAQ (reference sequence). With 1 base clipped from V and 1 base from J, the junction kept 4 bases outside the gene matches. The CDR3 bases are TGTGCCAGCAGCTTAGGTAGCGGGGCGGGCACAGATACGCAGTATTTT. Protein sequence: CASSLGSGAGTDTQYF.

The rearrangement joins TRBV14 to TRBJ1-2; 7 bases agree with TRBD1. Germline V gives CDR1 SGHDN, CDR2 FVKESK. Germline trimming cut 3 bases from V and 4 bases from J; bases unmatched to any gene: 11. This CDR3 is 16 amino acids long. The CDR3 reads CASSQRRTGAGYGYTF. CDR3 bases: TGTGCCAGCAGCCAGCGGCGGACAGGCGCCGGCTATGGCTACACCTTC. The whole variable domain, filled in from reference TRBV14 and TRBJ1-2, reads EAGVTQFPSHSVIEKGQTVTLRCDPISGHDNLYWYRRVMGKEIKFLLHFVKESKQDESGMPNNRFLAERTGGTYSTLKVQPAELEDSGVYFCASSQRRTGAGYGYTFGSGTRLTVV.

The V call is TRBV6-5, the J call TRBJ2-7; D possibly corresponds to TRBD1 (6 bases). CDR3 length: 14 residues. Trimming left V 6 bases short and J 3 bases short, with 15 bases between. CDR1 is MNHEY, CDR2 SVGAGI, per germline. The CDR3 loop reads CASRTDRPNYEQYF. The CDR3 coding sequence is TGTGCCAGCAGAACCGACAGGCCCAACTACGAGCAGTACTTC.

The chain is built from TRBV25-1 and TRBJ2-3, with unresolved D. Germline assignment: CDR1 MGHDK and CDR2 SYGVNS. Trimming took off 8 bases at V and 7 bases at J, with 10 bases between the two ends. CDR3 length: 11 amino acids. DNA for the CDR3: TGTGCCAGCCAACTGTCCTATACGCAGTATTTT. Translating it yields CASQLSYTQYF.

This chain links TRBV7-2 with TRBJ1-1; D unresolved. Germline CDR1 is SGHTA and CDR2 is FQGNSA. Between the trimmed V and J ends, which lost 4 bases and 8 bases, there was a span of 14 bases. This CDR3 is built from 13 residues. CDR3 nucleotide sequence: TGTGCCAGCAGCTATTCTGGGCCGGCCGAAGCTTTCTTT. The encoded protein is CASSYSGPAEAFF.

The CDR3 here is CASSFQREETQYF. The CDR3 DNA reads TGTGCCAGCAGCTTTCAGAGGGAGGAGACCCAGTACTTC. The chain employs TRBV5-5 and TRBJ2-5; D may be TRBD2 (5 bases). Deletions cut 2 bases from V and 5 bases from J, with 10 bases between. The germline V gene encodes CDR1 SGHKS and CDR2 YYEKEE (reference sequence). The CDR3 spans 13 residues.

The rearrangement joins TRBV28 to TRBJ1-1; D may be TRBD1 (5 bases). The CDR3 extends over 16 amino acids. V was cut by 8 bases and J by 4 bases, with 23 bases left in between. CDR1 is MDHEN, CDR2 SYDVKM, per germline. The CDR3 DNA follows: TGTGCCAGCCCCCCCCCTGGAGGGGCCGGGGCCACTGAAGCTTTCTTT. Translated: CASPPPGGAGATEAFF.

The rearrangement links TRBV14 to TRBJ1-1; maybe TRBD1 (5 bases). Germline CDR1 and CDR2: SGHDN and FVKESK. Trimming stripped 4 bases from V and 3 bases from J, with 21 bases between. The CDR3 totals 17 residues. In DNA form, the CDR3 reads TGTGCCAGCAGCCTCCCGGGGGTCTTGAAGGCGTACACTGAAGCTTTCTTT. Amino acid sequence: CASSLPGVLKAYTEAFF.

This clone was picked up one time. The V and J genes are TRBV27 and TRBJ1-2, with TRBD1 matching 10 bases. Germline V gives CDR1 MNHEY, CDR2 SMNVEV (reference sequence). The trim removed 8 bases at V and 2 bases at J, leaving 14 bases unmatched. The CDR3 has 17 residues. In nucleotides, the CDR3 is TGTGCCAGCCGACAATTCGGGACAGGGGTCGGCAACTATGGCTACACCTTC. Protein product: CASRQFGTGVGNYGYTF.

This chain uses TRBV6-1 with TRBJ2-7; 9 bases map to TRBD1. The CDR3 runs 15 residues. V trimming: 7 bases; J trimming: 7 bases; junction bases outside the gene matches: 14. Germline CDR1 is MNHNS and CDR2 is SASEGT. CDR3 nucleotides: TGTGCCAGCATTATAAACAGGGGGCTACCGGGGGAGCAGTACTTC. Residues: CASIINRGLPGEQYF.

The V gene is TRBV4-1, the J gene TRBJ2-1; 8 bases are shared with TRBD2. V was clipped by 1 base and J by 4 bases; unmatched bases: 3. The CDR3 is 15 residues long. Germline V CDR1 and CDR2: MGHRA, YSYEKL. CDR3 bases: TGCGCCAGCAGCCAAGCCGGGACTAGATACAATGAGCAGTTCTTC. This sequence encodes CASSQAGTRYNEQFF.